The rows below give T cell receptor beta chains drawn from one sample of a study of shared clonotypes between healthy human individuals. The table came from immunoSEQ multiplex PCR; TCRdb's copy has only in-frame clones and leaves some out. The sample shows about 700,000 clones, under 80% of them seen only once. Sequencing was done on a sample of memory CD4+ T cells sorted from blood. These receptors were taken from a woman aged 25 to 39 in good health. The CDR3 runs from the conserved cysteine through the conserved F or W. A D gene is named only where the DNA matches it firmly. Clone size is stated in some rows and not others, as once, few, many or a class when expanded.

D	J	V	size	DNA	CDR3
TRBD2	TRBJ2-3	TRBV18	NA	TGTGCCAGCTCAAGCGGGGCCACAGATACGCAGTATTTT	CASSSGATDTQYF
TRBD2	TRBJ2-3	TRBV7-9	once	TGTGCCAGCAGACGACTAGCGGGTGTCACAGATACGCAGTATTTT	CASRRLAGVTDTQYF
NA	TRBJ2-5	TRBV7-9	NA	TGTGCCAGCAGCTTAGAGGAGGTAGCGAGAGATTTAGAGACCCAGTACTTC	CASSLEEVARDLETQYF
NA	TRBJ2-3	TRBV7-2	NA	TGTGCCAGCAGCTTAGACAACGCTAGCACAGATACGCAGTATTTT	CASSLDNASTDTQYF
NA	TRBJ1-3	TRBV6-1	NA	TGTGCCAGCAGTGAGCGGGACTCTGGAAACACCATATATTTT	CASSERDSGNTIYF
NA	TRBJ2-1	TRBV25-1	NA	TGTGCCAGCAGCCTAGGGACCCCAAGCGGAGGTTACTACAATGAGCAGTTCTTC	CASSLGTPSGGYYNEQFF
NA	TRBJ1-2	TRBV10-3	NA	TGTGCCATCAGTGAGTTAACTAGGGACGGTGTTGGCTACACCTTC	CAISELTRDGVGYTF
NA	TRBJ2-1	TRBV18	NA	TGTGCCAGCTCACAGGACTCGTCTTGGTACAATGAGCAGTTCTTC	CASSQDSSWYNEQFF
NA	TRBJ1-2	TRBV28	few	TGTGCCAGCAGCCTTGGGACAATCGAAGGACGGCTCTATGGCTACACCTTC	CASSLGTIEGRLYGYTF
TRBD1	TRBJ1-1	TRBV7-9	NA	TGTGCCAGCAGCTTAGCCCCGGACAGGGGGCATGTGAACACTGAAGCTTTCTTT	CASSLAPDRGHVNTEAFF
NA	TRBJ1-1	TRBV2	NA	TGTGCCAGCAGTGTCGTGGAGGCGAACACTGAAGCTTTCTTT	CASSVVEANTEAFF
NA	TRBJ2-7	TRBV7-3	few	TGTGCCAGCAGCCCGAGTGGTGGGCACGAGCAGTACTTC	CASSPSGGHEQYF
TRBD1	TRBJ1-1	TRBV4-1	NA	TGCGCCAGCAGCTTCAGGGACAGGGGTAACACTGAAGCTTTCTTT	CASSFRDRGNTEAFF
TRBD2	TRBJ2-1	TRBV5-1	NA	TGCGCCAGCAGCTCCACGGGGAATAGCGGGACAAATGAGCAGTTCTTC	CASSSTGNSGTNEQFF
TRBD2	TRBJ2-1	TRBV18	NA	TGTGCCAGCTCACCAGGAGGCGGGAGGTCGGATGAGCAGTTCTTC	CASSPGGGRSDEQFF
TRBD2	TRBJ2-7	TRBV11-2	NA	TGTGCCAGCAGCTTAGTCGGGGGGTTTCCCTACGAGCAGTACTTC	CASSLVGGFPYEQYF
TRBD1	TRBJ2-2	TRBV6-5	few	TGTGCCAGCCAGGGGACAGGGAACACCGGGGAGCTGTTTTTT	CASQGTGNTGELFF
NA	TRBJ2-5	TRBV19	few	TGTGCCAGTCGGGGACAAGGGCCGGGGACCCAGTACTTC	CASRGQGPGTQYF
TRBD2	TRBJ2-4	TRBV5-1	NA	TGCGCCAGCAGCCGAACTTTAGCGGGAGGAGACATTCAGTACTTC	CASSRTLAGGDIQYF
TRBD1	TRBJ2-3	TRBV19	NA	TGTGCCAGTAGTATGCGCGACAGGGGAGATACGCAGTATTTT	CASSMRDRGDTQYF
TRBD1	TRBJ2-7	TRBV5-1	many	TGCGCCAGCAGCTCAATGGCCGGGACAGGGTTGGGGGAGCAGTACTTC	CASSSMAGTGLGEQYF
NA	TRBJ2-7	TRBV6-1	NA	TGTGCCAGCAGTGAACCCGGACAAGTGTACGAGCAGTACTTC	CASSEPGQVYEQYF
NA	TRBJ2-1	TRBV2	NA	TGTGCCAGCAGTGAAGGGCCGGGGTATGAGCAGTTCTTC	CASSEGPGYEQFF
NA	TRBJ2-7	TRBV5-4	NA	TGTGCCAGCAGTAATGACTACACCTACGAGCAGTACTTC	CASSNDYTYEQYF
TRBD2	TRBJ2-1	TRBV7-2	NA	TGTGCCAGCAGCGACGACGGGACTAGGAATGAGCAGTTCTTC	CASSDDGTRNEQFF
NA	TRBJ2-5	TRBV6-5	NA	TGTGCCAGCAGGAGCACGGGACTCGGTGTAGAGACCCAGTACTTC	CASRSTGLGVETQYF
NA	TRBJ2-1	TRBV19	NA	TGTGCCAGTAGTAGTCTACGGGGAAATGAGCAGTTCTTC	CASSSLRGNEQFF
NA	TRBJ1-6	TRBV28	NA	TGTGCCAGCAGTACCCCCAGCCTAGCCCTGTATAATTCACCCCTCCACTTT	CASSTPSLALYNSPLHF
NA	TRBJ1-3	TRBV27	NA	TGTGCCAGCAGTTTAAGGGGCGGACCTGGAAACACCATATATTTT	CASSLRGGPGNTIYF
NA	TRBJ2-7	TRBV5-5	NA	TGTGCCAGCAGCTCGGCCCACGAGCAGTACTTC	CASSSAHEQYF
NA	TRBJ1-1	TRBV19	NA	TGTGCCAGTAGTATCCCCGGGGACACTGAAGCTTTCTTT	CASSIPGDTEAFF
NA	TRBJ2-7	TRBV23-1	NA	TGCGCCAGCAGTCACCCGACGGACTACGAGCAGTACTTC	CASSHPTDYEQYF
NA	TRBJ1-4	TRBV21-1	NA	TGTGCCAGCAGCAAAACCGGGTGCGGCGAAAAACTGTTTTTT	CASSKTGCGEKLFF
TRBD2	TRBJ2-7	TRBV6-6	NA	TGTGCCAGCAGTAACCTAGCGGGAGGGTACTACGAGCAGTACTTC	CASSNLAGGYYEQYF
NA	TRBJ2-5	TRBV5-5	NA	TGTGCCAGCAGCGGTCTACGGCCGGGCCAAGAGACCCAGTACTTC	CASSGLRPGQETQYF
NA	TRBJ2-2	TRBV5-1	NA	TGCGCCAGCAGCCCCCAAGACCCCCGCAACACCGGGGAGCTGTTTTTT	CASSPQDPRNTGELFF
NA	TRBJ2-7	TRBV19	few	TGTGCCAGTAGTATCTTTAATGTCCTCCTAGCCAAAGATTCCTCTCCGGGGAACTTC	CASSIFNVLLAKDSSPGNF
NA	TRBJ2-4	TRBV18	NA	TGTGCCAGCTCACCCTTTTCAGGTCTATGGACCAAAAACATTCAGTACTTC	CASSPFSGLWTKNIQYF
NA	TRBJ2-3	TRBV5-4	few	TGTGCCAGCAGCTACGACTCAAGCACAGATACGCAGTATTTT	CASSYDSSTDTQYF
NA	TRBJ2-1	TRBV5-8	NA	TGTGCCAGCAGCCCTGGAAGGGATGAGCAGTTCTTC	CASSPGRDEQFF
NA	TRBJ1-5	TRBV28	NA	TGTGCCAGCAGACTAGCAGGGGCGACCGATCCTAATCAGCCCCAGCATTTT	CASRLAGATDPNQPQHF
NA	TRBJ2-7	TRBV30	NA	TGTGCCTGGACCCGCTCCGGTCACTCCTACGAGCAGTACTTC	CAWTRSGHSYEQYF
NA	TRBJ2-1	TRBV11-2	few	TGTGCCAGCAGCTTACAACCGGGACAACCGCACAATGAGCAGTTCTTC	CASSLQPGQPHNEQFF
NA	TRBJ1-1	TRBV5-1	once	TGCGCCAGCAGCACCGGGGCGACGTACACTGAAGCTTTCTTT	CASSTGATYTEAFF
NA	TRBJ1-1	TRBV6-6	few	TGTGCCAGCAGATGGGACGCGACTGAAGCTTTCTTT	CASRWDATEAFF
NA	TRBJ2-1	TRBV19	once	TGTGCCAGTACCTTACCCGGCCGGACCCGTCAGTTCTTC	CASTLPGRTRQFF
NA	TRBJ2-1	TRBV28	NA	TGTGCCAGCAGTTCACAATACCTAAGGGAGTTCTTC	CASSSQYLREFF
NA	TRBJ1-2	TRBV6-6	NA	TGTGCCAGCAGTTCGACACGTGGCTACACCTTC	CASSSTRGYTF
NA	TRBJ1-2	TRBV10-3	NA	TGTGCCATCAGTGAGTCGTTTACGACCTTCTATGGCTACACCTTC	CAISESFTTFYGYTF
TRBD2	TRBJ2-7	TRBV5-1	once	TGCGCCAGCAGCGGACTAGCGGGAACTCGCGAGCAGTACTTC	CASSGLAGTREQYF